The 23 T cell receptor beta chains below come from one sample, sequenced in a study of metastatic and nonmetastatic thyroid tumors. TCRdb re-analyzed the PCR reads through MiXCR. The sample shows about 16,000 clones, 31% of them seen only once. Patients had received no treatment of any kind before thyroid surgery. The sample consisted of blood. The receptors derive from a female donor with papillary thyroid cancer or a benign thyroid nodule (not recorded which). Some clones in this sample may be carry-over from other donors' samples.

This clone is categorized as medium-sized. The chain joins TRBV12-3 or TRBV12-4 to TRBJ1-2; D unresolved. V was shortened by 4 bases and J by 3 bases, with 15 bases between the two germline ends. CDR3 length equals 15 residues. CDR3 in DNA: TGTGCCAGCAGTTCTGGTAGCTCGGCTCACTATGGCTACACCTTC. This gives the protein CASSSGSSAHYGYTF.

This clone came up many times. V usage is TRBV20-1 and J usage is TRBJ1-1; D gene ambiguous. The CDR3 is made up of 12 amino acids. V lost 0 bases, J lost 3 bases, and 5 bases lay in between. CDR1 and CDR2 (germline): DFQATT, SNEGSKA (reference sequence). CDR3 amino acids: CSARDQDTEAFF. CDR3 nucleotide sequence: TGCAGTGCTAGAGATCAAGACACTGAAGCTTTCTTT.

The CDR3 DNA reads TGTGCCAGCAGTTTTCGACAGCACTATGGCTACACCTTC. Residues: CASSFRQHYGYTF. V and J are TRBV12-3 or TRBV12-4 and TRBJ1-2; tentatively, D is TRBD1 (5 bases). The CDR3 is 13 residues long. V lost 3 bases and J lost 3, with 8 bases in between.

In this sample, this clone turned up many times. The chain employs TRBV7-9 and TRBJ2-2; 9 bases line up with TRBD1. This CDR3 has 17 amino acids. Germline trimming cut 4 bases from V and 5 bases from J; bases unmatched to any gene: 11. Germline lookup yields CDR1 SEHNR and CDR2 FQNEAQ (reference sequence). This CDR3 is CASSSGQGKKGTGELFF. The CDR3 coding sequence is TGTGCCAGCAGCTCCGGACAGGGGAAAAAGGGAACCGGGGAGCTGTTTTTT. The full variable domain, with the rest looked up from reference TRBV7-9 and TRBJ2-2, is DTGVSQNPRHKITKRGQNVTFRCDPISEHNRLYWYRQTLGQGPEFLTYFQNEAQLEKSRLLSDRFSAERPKGSFSTLEIQRTEQGDSAMYLCASSSGQGKKGTGELFFGEGSRLTVL.

Remarks on this clone: A junction end diverges from the germline sequence, so it may reflect a read error. The chain combines TRBV11-3 with TRBJ2-5; maybe TRBD2 (6 bases). The V gene's germline CDR1 is SGHNT and CDR2 YENEEA. This CDR3 is built from 13 residues. CDR3 sequence: CASSLGRGEAQYF. DNA for the CDR3: TGTGCCAGCAGCTTAGGGCGGGGAGAGGCCCAGTACTTC.

In its sample, this clone was seen many times. The chain combines TRBV10-3 with TRBJ2-7; no clear D gene. Germline-derived CDR1 and CDR2 are ENHRY and SYGVKD. The CDR3 is 13 amino acids. V lost 6 bases, J lost 1 base, and 10 bases lay in between. The CDR3 protein is CAISRDGSYEQYF. In DNA, the CDR3 is TGTGCCATCAGCCGTGACGGATCCTACGAGCAGTACTTC.

This clone came up a few times. The chain has TRBV6-1 and TRBJ2-3; D remains ambiguous. From germline, CDR1 is MNHNS and CDR2 SASEGT. The CDR3 totals 14 residues. The V gene lost 6 bases and the J gene lost 6 bases, with 16 bases spanning the gap. Here the CDR3 reads CASSPLQSPDTQYF. The CDR3, as DNA: TGTGCCAGCAGCCCGCTACAGTCTCCCGATACGCAGTATTTT.

This clone is medium-sized (0.01 to 0.1%) by share. J is TRBJ1-1 and V is TRBV20-1, with D perhaps TRBD1 (6 bases). CDR1 and CDR2 (germline): DFQATT, SNEGSKA (reference sequence). This CDR3 has 13 amino acids. Trimming cost V 8 bases and J 0 bases, with 13 bases left between them. As DNA, the CDR3 is TGCAGTCCCGAAGGGGGGATGAACACTGAAGCTTTCTTT. Its protein product is CSPEGGMNTEAFF.

Many counts were recorded for this clone. The rearrangement uses TRBV6-2 or TRBV6-3 and TRBJ1-4; TRBD1 aligns across 9 bases. Germline V gene data show CDR1 as MNHEY and CDR2 as SVGEGT. The CDR3 loop spans 15 amino acids. V shed 6 bases and J 7 bases; nucleotides not matched to a gene: 9. CDR3 protein: CASRLTGTGREKLFF. CDR3 bases: TGTGCCAGCAGACTAACCGGGACAGGGCGTGAAAAACTGTTTTTT.

The table lists this clone with many counts. This chain connects TRBV7-2 to TRBJ1-5; perhaps TRBD1 as D (5 bases). Trimming left V 11 bases short and J 1 base short, with 24 bases between. There are 17 residues in the CDR3. Germline-derived CDR1 and CDR2 are SGHTA and FQGNSA. The CDR3 loop is CACGPGRTHGSNQPQHF. The CDR3 DNA sequence: TGTGCCTGCGGGCCGGGACGGACTCACGGGAGCAATCAGCCCCAGCATTTT.

V is TRBV20-1 and J is TRBJ1-1; no reliable D call. V gave up 4 bases and J gave up 0 bases, with 9 bases separating them. Per germline, CDR1 DFQATT and CDR2 SNEGSKA (reference sequence). The CDR3 is made up of 13 amino acids. The CDR3: CSAKQWMNTEAFF. DNA for the CDR3: TGCAGTGCTAAACAGTGGATGAACACTGAAGCTTTCTTT.

The chain couples TRBV20-1 to TRBJ2-6; D ambiguous. Trimming removed 6 bases from V and 1 base from J, with 7 bases in between. From germline, CDR1 is DFQATT and CDR2 SNEGSKA (reference sequence). The CDR3 consists of 13 residues. The DNA of the CDR3 is TGCAGTGCACAAAGGTCTGGGGCCAACGTCCTGACTTTC. Translated: CSAQRSGANVLTF.

This clone was seen only a few times. The chain has TRBV6-1 and TRBJ1-2; D gene uncertain. There are 13 residues in the CDR3. Germline CDR1 reads MNHNS; CDR2 reads SASEGT. V shed 6 bases and J shed 3 bases, with 11 bases lying between them. The CDR3 nucleotides read TGTGCCAGCAGCCCCCGCCCGGACTATGGCTACACCTTC. It codes for CASSPRPDYGYTF.

This clone came up a few times. The rearrangement joins TRBV6-6 to TRBJ2-1; D gene unclear. This CDR3 is built from 13 residues. Germline values: CDR1 MNHNY, CDR2 SVGAGI (reference sequence). V gave up 0 bases and J gave up 8 bases, with 8 bases separating them. CDR3 residues: CASSYSGSYEQFF. The DNA for the CDR3 is TGTGCCAGCAGTTACTCGGGTTCGTATGAGCAGTTCTTC.

The V and J genes are TRBV3-1 and TRBJ2-3; 7 bases align to TRBD2. The CDR3 runs to 15 residues. V gave up 0 bases and J gave up 4 bases; unmatched junction bases: 4. Germline V CDR1 and CDR2: LGHDT, YNNKEL (reference sequence). The DNA of the CDR3 is TGTGCCAGCAGCCAAGAGGCTAGCGGCTCAGATACGCAGTATTTT. Its protein product is CASSQEASGSDTQYF.

With respect to this clone: The junction differs from germline at one of its ends, possibly a read error. J is TRBJ2-1 and V is TRBV7-3; TRBD2 matches 10 bases. The germline gives CDR1 SGHTA, CDR2 FQGTGA. The CDR3 spans 14 residues. DNA for the CDR3: TGTGCTAGCAGCTTAACCGGGACTAGCGATGAGCAGTTCTTC. This gives the protein CASSLTGTSDEQFF. The whole variable domain, filled in from reference TRBV7-3 and TRBJ2-1, reads GAGVSQTPSNKVTEKGKYVELRCDPISGHTALYWYRQSLGQGPEFLIYFQGTGAADDSGLPNDRFFAVRPEGSVSTLKIQRTERGDSAVYLCASSLTGTSDEQFFGPGTRLTVL.

This clone was seen a handful of times. The chain combines TRBV27 with TRBJ2-7; 8 bases fit TRBD1. Unmatched junction bases numbered 4, after V lost 2 bases and J lost 7 bases. The germline CDR1 and CDR2 sequences are MNHEY and SMNVEV (reference sequence). CDR3 length equals 13 residues. CDR3 loop: CASSLRTGWEQYF. In DNA form, the CDR3 reads TGTGCCAGCAGTTTACGGACAGGGTGGGAGCAGTACTTC.

At least ten counts were recorded for this clone. The sample has other DNA sequences that encode this CDR3 too. The chain is built from TRBV2 and TRBJ2-1; 9 bases map to TRBD2. Germline V CDR1 and CDR2: SNHLY, FYNNEI. Unmatched junction bases numbered 6, after V lost 6 bases and J lost 6 bases. This CDR3 comprises 14 residues. CDR3 in DNA: TGTGCCAGCAGCCAGATGCGGGGGGGCAATGAGCAGTTCTTC. Amino acid sequence: CASSQMRGGNEQFF.

This clone was seen repeatedly, ten times or more. V is TRBV25-1 and J is TRBJ1-1; D is perhaps TRBD1 (5 bases). This CDR3 has 15 amino acids. Trimming took off 3 bases at V and 4 bases at J, with 15 bases between the two ends. From germline, CDR1 is MGHDK and CDR2 SYGVNS. The CDR3 loop is CASSERVGGGTEAFF. The CDR3 bases are TGTGCCAGCAGTGAGAGGGTTGGGGGGGGCACTGAAGCTTTCTTT. Variable domain in full (rest from reference TRBV25-1 and TRBJ1-1): EADIYQTPRYLVIGTGKKITLECSQTMGHDKMYWYQQDPGMELHLIHYSYGVNSTEKGDLSSESTVSRIRTEHFPLTLESARPSHTSQYLCASSERVGGGTEAFFGQGTRLTVV.

The sample holds one count of this clone. V and J are TRBV20-1 and TRBJ2-7; TRBD2 matches 7 bases. Germline lookup yields CDR1 DFQATT and CDR2 SNEGSKA (reference sequence). V dropped 0 bases and J dropped 3; count of bases not matched to a gene: 5. This CDR3 contains 14 residues. The CDR3 nucleotides read TGCAGTGCTAGAGAGGCGCGGGAGTACTACGAGCAGTACTTC. Translated, it gives CSAREAREYYEQYF.

At least ten counts were recorded for this clone. The rearrangement joins TRBV4-2 to TRBJ2-7, with TRBD2 matching 10 bases. Germline CDR1 and CDR2: LGHNA and YNFKEQ. Trimming at V came to 1 base and at J to 7 bases, leaving 16 bases not matched to a gene. The CDR3 contains 18 residues. CDR3 sequence reads: CASSQGPGIRTSGDEQYF. CDR3 coding DNA: TGTGCCAGCAGCCAAGGTCCGGGTATCAGGACTAGCGGTGATGAGCAGTACTTC.

The chain links TRBV4-1 to TRBJ1-3; D is unresolved. Germline lookup yields CDR1 MGHRA and CDR2 YSYEKL. This CDR3 has 13 residues. V lost 3 bases and J lost 4, with 7 bases in between. The chain's CDR3 is CASSQWAGNTIYF. The CDR3 DNA reads as TGCGCCAGCAGCCAGTGGGCGGGAAACACCATATATTTT.

This clone was detected a few times. Germline and junction disagree at one end, which may indicate a read error. The chain couples TRBV6-1 to TRBJ1-2; TRBD1 agrees at 8 bases. This CDR3 is built from 13 residues. CDR1 is MNHNS and CDR2 is SASEGT in the germline V gene. CDR3 sequence: CASSTSRGHGYNF. The CDR3, as DNA: TGTGCCAGCAGCACTTCCAGGGGGCATGGCTACAACTTC.